This T cell receptor beta chain was recorded in a study of early T cells in non-severe SARS-CoV-2 infection. This CDR3 has 13 amino acids. Germline CDR1 and CDR2: LNHDA and SQIVND (reference sequence). V lost 6 bases, J lost 4 bases, and 12 bases lay in between. This clonotype showed up many times. MiXCR, run by TCRdb on the 5' RACE reads, gives a single entry per CDR3 protein. The data hold tens of thousands of distinct CDR3 sequences, with 12% observed a single time. This receptor was identified in an adult who was a healthcare worker with PCR-confirmed SARS-CoV-2 infection or an uninfected control (not recorded which). What was sequenced was whole blood. The rearrangement links TRBV19 to TRBJ1-2; D might be TRBD1 (5 bases). CDR3 DNA: TGTGCCAGTAGCGCCTCCGACAGCTATGGCTACACCTTC. It encodes CASSASDSYGYTF.